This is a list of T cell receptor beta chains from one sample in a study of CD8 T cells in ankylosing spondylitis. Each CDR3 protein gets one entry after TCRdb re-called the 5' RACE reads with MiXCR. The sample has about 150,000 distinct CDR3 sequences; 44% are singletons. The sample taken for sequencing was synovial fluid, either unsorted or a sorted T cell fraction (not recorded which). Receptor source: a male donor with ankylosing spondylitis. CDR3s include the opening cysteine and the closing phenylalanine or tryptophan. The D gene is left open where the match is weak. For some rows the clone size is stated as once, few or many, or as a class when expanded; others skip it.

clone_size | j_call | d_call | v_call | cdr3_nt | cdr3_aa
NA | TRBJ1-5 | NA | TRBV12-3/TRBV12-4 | TGTGCCAGCAGTTTTAGCGGGACACCGTATAGCAATCAGCCCCAGCATTTT | CASSFSGTPYSNQPQHF
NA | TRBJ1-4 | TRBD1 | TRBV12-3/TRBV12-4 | TGTGCCAGCAGCCAGGAGGGGGCTCGAGGACCTAATGAAAAACTGTTTTTT | CASSQEGARGPNEKLFF
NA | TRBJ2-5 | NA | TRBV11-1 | TGTGCCAGCAGCTTTGACTATTACCAAGAGACCCAGTACTTC | CASSFDYYQETQYF
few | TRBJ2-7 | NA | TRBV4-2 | TGTGCCAGCAGCCAAGATAAAGCTCTCGGGGGCTACGAGCAGTACTTC | CASSQDKALGGYEQYF
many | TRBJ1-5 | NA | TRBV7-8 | TGTGCCAGCAGCCTACTCGCGACAGCTTATCAGCCCCAGCATTTT | CASSLLATAYQPQHF
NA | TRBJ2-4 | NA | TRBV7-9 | TGTGCCAGCAGCTCGATCAGGGGATCTACGGCCAAAAACATTCAGTACTTC | CASSSIRGSTAKNIQYF
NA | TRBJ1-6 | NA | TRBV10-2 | TGCGCCAGCCTACGGGACAATTCACCCCTCCACTTT | CASLRDNSPLHF
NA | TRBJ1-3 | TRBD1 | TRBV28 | TGTGCCAGCAGTTTATGGTGGAGACAGGGTACATTCTCTGGAAACACCATATATTTT | CASSLWWRQGTFSGNTIYF
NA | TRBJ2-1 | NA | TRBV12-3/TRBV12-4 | TGTGCCAGCACCCCTGCCTGGTTTAGGGGCAATGAGCAGTTCTTC | CASTPAWFRGNEQFF
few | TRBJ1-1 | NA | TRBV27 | TGTGCCAGCAGTTTCTTAAGATCTAACACTGAAGCTTTCTTT | CASSFLRSNTEAFF
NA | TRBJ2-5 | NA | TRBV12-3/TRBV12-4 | TGTGCCAGCAGCCCTGCTACGGACAGAGGGTCCCAGTACTTC | CASSPATDRGSQYF
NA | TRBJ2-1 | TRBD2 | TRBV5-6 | TGTGCCAGCGTGGGACTAGCGGGAGGGCCCAAAGGTTCAAGGATTGAGCAGTTCTTC | CASVGLAGGPKGSRIEQFF
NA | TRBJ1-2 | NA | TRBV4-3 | TGCGCCAGCAGCCAGACCAGGAGGGACTATGGCTACACCTTC | CASSQTRRDYGYTF
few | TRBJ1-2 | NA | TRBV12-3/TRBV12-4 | TGTGCCAGCAGAGACTATGATGGCTACACCTTC | CASRDYDGYTF
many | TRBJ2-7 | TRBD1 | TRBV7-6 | TGTGCCAGCAGCCCCAGCACCGGGACAGGGACCTACGAGCAGTACTTC | CASSPSTGTGTYEQYF
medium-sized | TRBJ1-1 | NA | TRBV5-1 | TGCGCCAGCAGCCCGATAGTGAACACTGAAGCTTTCTTT | CASSPIVNTEAFF
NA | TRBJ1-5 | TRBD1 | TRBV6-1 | TGTGCCAGCAAAAGCCGTGAAACAGGGGGCCATCAGCCCCAGCATTTT | CASKSRETGGHQPQHF
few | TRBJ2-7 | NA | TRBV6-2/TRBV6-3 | TGTGCCAGCAGTACCCAAGGGGGGTCCTACGAGCAGTACTTC | CASSTQGGSYEQYF
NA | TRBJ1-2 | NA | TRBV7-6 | TGTGCCAGCAGCTTATGGTCAGGTGGTGGCTACACCTTC | CASSLWSGGGYTF
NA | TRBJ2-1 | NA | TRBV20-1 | TGCAGTGCTAGAGCGGCAAATCATGAGCAGTTCTTC | CSARAANHEQFF
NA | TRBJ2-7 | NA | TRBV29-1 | TGCAGCGTTGAAGATCGACACATCGGCGGGGACGAGCAGTACTTC | CSVEDRHIGGDEQYF
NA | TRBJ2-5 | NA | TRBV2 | TGTGCCAGCAGTGAGGGGGGACCCCAAGAGACCCAGTACTTC | CASSEGGPQETQYF
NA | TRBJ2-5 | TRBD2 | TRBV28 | TGTGCCAGCAGTCCGCGGGAGGGCCGGGGAGAGACCCAGTACTTC | CASSPREGRGETQYF
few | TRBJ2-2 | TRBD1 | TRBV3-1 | TGTGCCAGCAGCCAGTTTTGGGACAGGCGCCCCGGGGAGCTGTTTTTT | CASSQFWDRRPGELFF
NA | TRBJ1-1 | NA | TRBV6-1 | TGTGCCAGCAGCCGCCCGACCCGTGCCGAAGCTTTCTTT | CASSRPTRAEAFF
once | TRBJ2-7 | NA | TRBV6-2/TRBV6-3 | TGTGCCAGCAGTTACTCGGAGGTTCGCGGGGCTCCCTACGAGCAGTACTTC | CASSYSEVRGAPYEQYF
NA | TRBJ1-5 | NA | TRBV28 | TGTGCCAGCAGCTTAGGGGGGAGCAATCAGCCCCAGCATTTT | CASSLGGSNQPQHF
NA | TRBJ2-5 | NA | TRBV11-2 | TGTGCCAGCAGCTTAGTTCAAGAGACCCAGTACTTC | CASSLVQETQYF
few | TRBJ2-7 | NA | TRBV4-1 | TGCGCCAGCAGCCAAGATGGGGAAATCGGCTACGAGCAGTACTTC | CASSQDGEIGYEQYF
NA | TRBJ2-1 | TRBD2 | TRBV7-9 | TGTGCCAGCAGCTTAGGCGGGAGTGGCTACAATGAGCAGTTCTTC | CASSLGGSGYNEQFF